This passage covers 5 T cell receptor beta chains from one sample sequenced in a study of T cell clones after liver transplantation. The protocol was immunoSEQ multiplex PCR, while the TCRdb copy is restricted to in-frame clones and leaves out a portion. The data contain tens of thousands of clones, roughly two thirds of them singletons. The sequenced sample was CD4+ T cells from blood, obtained before liver transplant. The receptors derive from a human donor who received a liver transplant.

The rearrangement links TRBV6-5 to TRBJ2-3; tentative D call: TRBD2 (6 bases). With 5 bases removed from V and 1 base from J, the gap between germline ends came to 13 bases. Germline lookup yields CDR1 MNHEY and CDR2 SVGAGI. The CDR3 loop spans 15 amino acids. The CDR3 DNA reads TGTGCCAGCAGTCCGAGCTGGGGGGGCACAGATACGCAGTATTTT. Translation: CASSPSWGGTDTQYF.

Comments on this clone: At one end, the junction sequence differs from germline, possibly due to a read error. The V and J genes are TRBV29-1 and TRBJ1-6; TRBD1 might be the D (6 bases). Looked up from germline, CDR1 is SQVTM and CDR2 is ANQGSEA. CDR3 length: 12 residues. CDR3 nucleotide sequence: TGCAGCGTTGAAGATTGGGGGGGGGCTCTGTCCTTT. It specifies CSVEDWGGALSF. The full variable domain, its missing parts supplied by reference TRBV29-1 and TRBJ1-6, is SAVISQKPSRDICQRGTSLTIQCQVDSQVTMMFWYRQQPGQSLTLIATANQGSEATYESGFVIDKFPISRPNLTFSTLTVSNMSPEDSSIYLCSVEDWGGALSFGNGTRLTVT.

This clone was seen once. The chain recombines TRBV28 with TRBJ2-1, with TRBD2 identical over 9 bases. CDR3 size: 14 residues. CDR1 is MDHEN, CDR2 SYDVKM, per germline. V lost 6 bases and J lost 7; bases outside the gene matches: 7. The CDR3 nucleotides are TGTGCCAGCAGGGGGCGGGGGGGCCGGAATGAGCAGTTCTTC. Its translation: CASRGRGGRNEQFF. The full variable domain, rest sourced from reference TRBV28 and TRBJ2-1, is DVKVTQSSRYLVKRTGEKVFLECVQDMDHENMFWYRQDPGLGLRLIYFSYDVKMKEKGDIPEGYSVSREKKERFSLILESASTNQTSMYLCASRGRGGRNEQFFGPGTRLTVL.

The chain carries TRBV7-2 and TRBJ1-5, with 7 bases that match TRBD1. CDR3 length: 15 residues. V shed 2 bases, J shed 7 bases, and the junction held 8 bases outside the gene matches. From germline, CDR1 is SGHTA and CDR2 FQGNSA. The CDR3 sequence: CASSLPGTVEQPQHF. CDR3 in DNA: TGTGCCAGCAGCTTACCCGGGACAGTCGAACAGCCCCAGCATTTT. The variable domain in full, with the rest retrieved from reference TRBV7-2 and TRBJ1-5, is GAGVSQSPSNKVTEKGKDVELRCDPISGHTALYWYRQSLGQGLEFLIYFQGNSAPDKSGLPSDRFSAERTGGSVSTLTIQRTQQEDSAVYLCASSLPGTVEQPQHFGDGTRLSIL.

The V call is TRBV28, the J call TRBJ2-3, with TRBD1 matching over 9 bases. Per germline, CDR1 MDHEN and CDR2 SYDVKM. The CDR3 totals 16 residues. The J segment lost 2 bases and the V segment lost 6 bases, leaving 9 bases of the junction unmatched. The CDR3 DNA sequence: TGTGCCAGCAGACCGCCGACAGGGGGGATCACAGATACGCAGTATTTT. Residues: CASRPPTGGITDTQYF.